Given below is one TCR beta chain in context. Its antigen is undetermined. The data originate from a study of CXCR3-negative and CXCR3-positive naive CD8 T cells. Findings and limits, study-wide: Compared with CXCR3-negative naive cells, CXCR3-positive naive cells showed more hydrophobic TRB CDR3s.

Through 5' RACE with UMI labels, the TRB cDNA libraries were prepared. Reanalyzing the 5' RACE reads, TCRdb keeps one entry per CDR3 protein, without DNA. The sample features 130,000 or so distinct CDR3 sequences, with roughly 0.39% in its top ten. The germline gives CDR1 LGHDT, CDR2 YNNKEL (reference sequence). The CDR3 has 14 amino acids. Roughly 300,000 cells per CD8+ T cell subset were flow-sorted in triplicate. The TCR originated in a human donor in good health. Some clones in this sample may be carry-over from other donors' samples. The chain carries TRBV3-1 and TRBJ2-7; TCRdb's D call, TRBD1, is unchecked because there is no DNA. The source material was naive CXCR3+ CD8+ T cells from blood. The subset denotes: CD45RO-CCR7+CD27+CD95- naive CD8+ T cells expressing CXCR3 (TNR3+). The CDR3 here is CASTGTGDSYEQYF.